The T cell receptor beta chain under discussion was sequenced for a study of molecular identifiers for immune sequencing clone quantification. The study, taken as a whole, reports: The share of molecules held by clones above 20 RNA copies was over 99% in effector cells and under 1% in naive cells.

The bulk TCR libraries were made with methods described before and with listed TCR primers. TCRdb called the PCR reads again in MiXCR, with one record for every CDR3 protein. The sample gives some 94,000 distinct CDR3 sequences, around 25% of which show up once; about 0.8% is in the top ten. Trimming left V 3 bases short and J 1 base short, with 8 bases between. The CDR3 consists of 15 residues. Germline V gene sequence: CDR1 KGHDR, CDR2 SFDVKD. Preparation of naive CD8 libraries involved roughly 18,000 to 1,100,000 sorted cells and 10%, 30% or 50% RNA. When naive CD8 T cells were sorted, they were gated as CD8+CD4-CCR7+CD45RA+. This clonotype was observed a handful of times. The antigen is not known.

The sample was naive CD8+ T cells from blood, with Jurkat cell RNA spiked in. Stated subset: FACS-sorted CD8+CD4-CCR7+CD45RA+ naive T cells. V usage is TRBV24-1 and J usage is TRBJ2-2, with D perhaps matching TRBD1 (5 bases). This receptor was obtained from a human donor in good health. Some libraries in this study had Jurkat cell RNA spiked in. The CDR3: CATSDTQGNTGELFF. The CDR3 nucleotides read TGTGCCACCAGTGATACGCAGGGGAACACCGGGGAGCTGTTTTTT.